This record concerns one T cell receptor beta chain sequence. Its antigen is currently unknown. The CDR3 extends 3 residues past the end of the read, so its final part is completed from the germline J gene. The sample originates from a study of T cells in women clearing cervical HPV infection. Points from the study as a whole: TRBV6-7 abundance was lower in cases than controls (0.11% versus 0.16%). CIN3+ cases had significantly higher TCR repertoire richness than controls, but evenness did not differ.

Libraries were prepared by immunoSEQ multiplex PCR; TCRdb keeps only in-frame clonotypes and omits some of them. The data include more than 11,000 clones; the top ten clones carry about a fifth. Dot-blot hybridization genotyped cervical HPV amplified with MY09/MY11 PCR. Germline values: CDR1 SGHRS, CDR2 YFSETQ. The CDR3 runs 15 residues. The origin of this receptor is a woman between 18 and 75 years old with a cervical HPV16 infection that either progressed to CIN3+ or cleared (not recorded which). The sequencing input was blood buffy coat. This chain links TRBV5-1 with TRBJ1-4; D is perhaps TRBD1 (5 bases). The sequenced part of the CDR3 DNA is TGCGCCAGCAGCTTGAGGCCCGGGGGAAATTCACCA. It specifies CASSLRPGGNSP. From start to end, the CDR3 is CASSLRPGGNSPLFF.